This T cell receptor (beta chain) was identified in a study of neoadjuvant anti-PD-1 for oral cavity cancer. This table comes from immunoSEQ multiplex PCR, and its TCRdb copy is limited to in-frame clones, with some not included. This table has about 16,000 clones, 69% appearing once. Sequenced here: PBMCs, sampled before nivolumab (anti-PD-1) treatment. The clonotype comes from a person between 40 and 85 years old with oral cavity squamous cell carcinoma.

The CDR3 spells CASSARDRDYEQYF. The CDR3, as DNA: TGTGCCAGCAGCGCCCGGGACAGGGACTACGAGCAGTACTTC. This rearrangement joins TRBV13 to TRBJ2-7, with 9 bases matching TRBD1. The trim removed 5 bases at V and 3 bases at J, leaving 5 bases unmatched. The CDR3 has 14 residues. CDR1 and CDR2 (germline): PRHDT, FYEKMQ (reference sequence). Full variable domain (missing parts from reference TRBV13 and TRBJ2-7): AAGVIQSPRHLIKEKRETATLKCYPIPRHDTVYWYQQGPGQDPQFLISFYEKMQSDKGSIPDRFSAQQFSDYHSELNMSSLELGDSALYFCASSARDRDYEQYFGPGTRLTVT.